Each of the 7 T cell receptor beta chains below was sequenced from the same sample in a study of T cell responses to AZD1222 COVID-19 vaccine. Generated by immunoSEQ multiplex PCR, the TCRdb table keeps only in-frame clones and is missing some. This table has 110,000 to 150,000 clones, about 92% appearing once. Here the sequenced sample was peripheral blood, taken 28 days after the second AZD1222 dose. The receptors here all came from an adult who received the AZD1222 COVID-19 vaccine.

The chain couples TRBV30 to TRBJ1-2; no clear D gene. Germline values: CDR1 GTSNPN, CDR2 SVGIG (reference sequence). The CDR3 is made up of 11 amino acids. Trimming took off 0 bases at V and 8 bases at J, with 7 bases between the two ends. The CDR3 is CAWSVKEGYTF. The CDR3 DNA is TGTGCCTGGAGTGTAAAGGAGGGCTACACCTTC.

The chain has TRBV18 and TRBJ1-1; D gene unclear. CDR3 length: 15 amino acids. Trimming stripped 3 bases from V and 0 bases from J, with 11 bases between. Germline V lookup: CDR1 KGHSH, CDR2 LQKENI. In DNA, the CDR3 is TGTGCCAGCTCACCGGCCGAGATCATGAACACTGAAGCTTTCTTT. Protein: CASSPAEIMNTEAFF.

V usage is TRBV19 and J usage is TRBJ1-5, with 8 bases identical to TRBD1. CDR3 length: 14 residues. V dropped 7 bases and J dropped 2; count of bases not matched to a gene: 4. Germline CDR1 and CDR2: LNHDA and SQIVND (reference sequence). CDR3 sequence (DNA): TGTGCCAGTAAAACAGGGGGAGGCAATCAGCCCCAGCATTTT. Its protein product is CASKTGGGNQPQHF. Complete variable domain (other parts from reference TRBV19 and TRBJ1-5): DGGITQSPKYLFRKEGQNVTLSCEQNLNHDAMYWYRQDPGQGLRLIYYSQIVNDFQKGDIAEGYSVSREKKESFPLTVTSAQKNPTAFYLCASKTGGGNQPQHFGDGTRLSIL.

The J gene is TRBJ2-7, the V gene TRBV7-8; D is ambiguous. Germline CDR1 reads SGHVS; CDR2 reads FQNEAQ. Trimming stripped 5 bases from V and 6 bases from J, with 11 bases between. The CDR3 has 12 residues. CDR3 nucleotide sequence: TGTGCCAGCAGCCTGACTGTGGTCGAGCAGTACTTC. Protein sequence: CASSLTVVEQYF. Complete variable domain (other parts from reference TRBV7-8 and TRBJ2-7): GAGVSQSPRYKVAKRGQDVALRCDPISGHVSLFWYQQALGQGPEFLTYFQNEAQLDKSGLPSDRFFAERPEGSVSTLKIQRTQQEDSAVYLCASSLTVVEQYFGPGTRLTVT.

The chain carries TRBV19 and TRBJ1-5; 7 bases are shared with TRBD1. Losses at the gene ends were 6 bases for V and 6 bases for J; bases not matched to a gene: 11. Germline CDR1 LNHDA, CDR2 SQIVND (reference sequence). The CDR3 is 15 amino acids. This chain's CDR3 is CASRTQTGRSQPQHF. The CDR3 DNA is TGTGCCAGTAGGACCCAGACAGGGAGGTCTCAGCCCCAGCATTTT.

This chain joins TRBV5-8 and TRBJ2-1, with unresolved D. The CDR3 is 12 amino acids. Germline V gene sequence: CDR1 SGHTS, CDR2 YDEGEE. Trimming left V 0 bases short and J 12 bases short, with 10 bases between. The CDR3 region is CASSLDEVGQFF. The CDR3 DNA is TGTGCCAGCAGCTTGGACGAGGTTGGGCAGTTCTTC.

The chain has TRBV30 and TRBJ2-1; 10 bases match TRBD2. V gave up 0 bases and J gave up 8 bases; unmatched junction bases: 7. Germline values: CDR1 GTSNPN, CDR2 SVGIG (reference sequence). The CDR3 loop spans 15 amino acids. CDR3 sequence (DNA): TGTGCCTGGAGTGTGTCCAGCGGGAGGGCTGATGAGCAGTTCTTC. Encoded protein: CAWSVSSGRADEQFF.